Included here is one TCR beta chain sequence, with context. The table came from immunoSEQ multiplex PCR; TCRdb's copy has only in-frame clones and leaves some out. The sample holds 130,000 or so clones; under 95% are singletons and the top ten take roughly 6.2%. The data are from a study of T cell changes during pregnancy in multiple sclerosis. This clonotype was obtained from a female donor with multiple sclerosis, enrolled in a pregnancy study. Sequencing was performed on peripheral blood, taken before pregnancy.

The CDR3 coding sequence is TGTGCCAGCTCTCCTGGACAGTTCACAGATACGCAGTATTTT. It codes for CASSPGQFTDTQYF. The chain has TRBV18 and TRBJ2-3; D is perhaps TRBD1 (6 bases). The CDR3 runs 14 residues. With 6 bases removed from V and 2 bases from J, the gap between germline ends came to 12 bases. Germline CDR1 is KGHSH and CDR2 is LQKENI.